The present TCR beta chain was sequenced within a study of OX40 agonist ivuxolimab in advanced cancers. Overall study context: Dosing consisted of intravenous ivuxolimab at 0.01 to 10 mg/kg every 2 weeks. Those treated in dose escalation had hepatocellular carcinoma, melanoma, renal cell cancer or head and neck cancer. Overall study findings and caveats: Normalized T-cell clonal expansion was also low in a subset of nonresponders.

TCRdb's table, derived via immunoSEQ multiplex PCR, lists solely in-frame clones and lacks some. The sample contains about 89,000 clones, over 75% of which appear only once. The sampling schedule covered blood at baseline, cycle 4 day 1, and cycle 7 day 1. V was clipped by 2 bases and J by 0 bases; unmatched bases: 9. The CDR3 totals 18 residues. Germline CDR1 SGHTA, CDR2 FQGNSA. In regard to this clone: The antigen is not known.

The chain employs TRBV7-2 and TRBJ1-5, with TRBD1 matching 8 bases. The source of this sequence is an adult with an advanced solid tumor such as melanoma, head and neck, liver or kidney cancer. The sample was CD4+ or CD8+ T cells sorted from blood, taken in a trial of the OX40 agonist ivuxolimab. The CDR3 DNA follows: TGTGCCAGCAGCTTAACCGGCAGGGGGCGCATTAGCAATCAGCCCCAGCATTTT. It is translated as CASSLTGRGRISNQPQHF.